This T cell receptor (beta chain) was captured in a study of blood T cell repertoires in COVID-19. Study summary: The origin of the acute and convalescent COVID-19 samples was the United States, Italy and Spain.

Authors' analysis steps: Amplified reference gene primers provided the basis for estimating nucleated cell counts. The repertoire was sequenced with immunoSEQ multiplex PCR; TCRdb's copy has only in-frame clones and lacks some. D and trimming were read from the DNA, whereas the V and J calls and clone size are those reported in that table. The table records hundreds of thousands of clones, roughly 90% of them present only once. Recruited during active infection, patients (from Seattle) were subsequently followed longitudinally. The trim removed 3 bases at V and 3 bases at J, leaving 2 bases unmatched. CDR1 is LGHNA and CDR2 is YSLEER in the germline V gene. The CDR3 totals 14 residues.

Sequencing used peripheral blood. The chain joins TRBV4-3 to TRBJ1-1; the match to TRBD1 covers 9 bases. The origin of this receptor is a young woman with COVID-19, enrolled during active disease. CDR3 bases: TGCGCCAGCAGCCACGGGGACAGGGACACTGAAGCTTTCTTT. The encoded protein is CASSHGDRDTEAFF.